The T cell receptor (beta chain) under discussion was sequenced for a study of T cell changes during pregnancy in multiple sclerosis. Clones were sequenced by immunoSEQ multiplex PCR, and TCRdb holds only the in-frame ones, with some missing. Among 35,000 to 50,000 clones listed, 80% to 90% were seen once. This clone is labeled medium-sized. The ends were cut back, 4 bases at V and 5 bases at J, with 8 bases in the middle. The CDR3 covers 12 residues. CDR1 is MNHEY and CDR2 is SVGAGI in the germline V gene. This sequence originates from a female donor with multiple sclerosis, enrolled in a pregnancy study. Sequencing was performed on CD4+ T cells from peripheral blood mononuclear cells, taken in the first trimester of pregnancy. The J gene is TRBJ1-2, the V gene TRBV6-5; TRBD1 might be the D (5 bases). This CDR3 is CASSFDSYGYTF. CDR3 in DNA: TGTGCCAGCAGTTTCGACAGTTATGGCTACACCTTC.